This T cell receptor (beta chain) was documented in a study of control samples from healthy donors and cancer patients. This CDR3 is built from 15 residues. Germline CDR1 reads MNHNY; CDR2 reads SVGAGI (reference sequence). V lost 0 bases to trimming and J lost 2 bases, with 11 bases between them. TCRdb's copy holds only in-frame clones and misses some; the assay was immunoSEQ multiplex PCR. The repertoire has 170,000 or so clones, roughly 94% of them found once; the top ten carry 8.5%. The chain links TRBV6-6 to TRBJ2-7; D call uncertain. The sequencing input was blood. This receptor was identified in a woman between 40 and 55 years old in good health. The CDR3 DNA follows: TGTGCCAGCAGTTACTCGATTACATATGCCTACGAGCAGTACTTC. Its translation: CASSYSITYAYEQYF.